Described below is a single TCR beta chain sequence and its context. Looked up from germline, CDR1 is MGHRA and CDR2 is YSYEKL. Losses at the gene ends were 4 bases for V and 4 bases for J; bases not matched to a gene: 6. This CDR3 has 15 residues. Profiled with immunoSEQ multiplex PCR; TCRdb holds only in-frame clones, not every one. The sample consists of 190,000 or so clones, 78% of them appearing once. This sample stems from a study of blood T cell repertoires in COVID-19. The specimen sequenced was peripheral blood. This receptor was obtained from an elderly woman with active or convalescent COVID-19. The chain joins TRBV4-1 to TRBJ2-3; 9 bases map to TRBD1. CDR3 residues: CASSPWDRDADTQYF. For the CDR3, the DNA is TGCGCCAGCAGCCCCTGGGACAGGGATGCAGATACGCAGTATTTT.